The rows below give T cell receptor beta chains drawn from one sample of a study of identical twins. One entry per CDR3 protein, called by TCRdb with MiXCR from the 5' RACE reads. This sample has fewer than 650,000 distinct CDR3 sequences, with 9% to 10% found just once. Another study also made use of these data, one on yellow fever vaccine responses in identical twins.

The sequencing sample was made of PBMCs. Receptors were obtained from a woman aged 18-35 years in good health. The CDR3 runs from the conserved cysteine through the conserved F or W. A D gene is named only where the DNA matches it firmly.

D gene | J gene | V gene | CDR3 protein
TRBD2 | TRBJ2-1 | TRBV2 | CASSKGLAGSYNEQFF
TRBD1 | TRBJ1-5 | TRBV10-3 | CAISEPNPGQGGQPQHF
- | TRBJ2-3 | TRBV24-1 | CATSDFRFGSTQYF
TRBD1 | TRBJ2-1 | TRBV30 | CAWMHGQGLPYNEQFF
- | TRBJ1-1 | TRBV29-1 | CSVEDPRANTEAFF
TRBD2 | TRBJ2-3 | TRBV6-4 | CASSDGGGSADTQYF
TRBD1 | TRBJ2-5 | TRBV7-2 | CASSLGDRAGETQYF
TRBD2 | TRBJ2-7 | TRBV4-3 | CASSQLREVHEQYF
- | TRBJ1-5 | TRBV6-2/TRBV6-3 | CASLDLSRLDQPQHF
- | TRBJ1-2 | TRBV5-1 | CASNPGGPIDPYGYTF
- | TRBJ2-3 | TRBV6-5 | CASRTSADTQYF
- | TRBJ2-5 | TRBV10-3 | CATTRQIQETQYF
TRBD2 | TRBJ2-3 | TRBV28 | CASSFYGGRRGISTDTQYF
TRBD2 | TRBJ2-5 | TRBV3-1 | CASSHWSAGGEETQYF
- | TRBJ2-2 | TRBV15 | CATRRKGVNTGELFF
- | TRBJ1-5 | TRBV15 | CATSRVAYSNQPQHF
TRBD2 | TRBJ2-4 | TRBV7-2 | CASVAGGGNIQYF
- | TRBJ2-1 | TRBV29-1 | CSVHIQGRGGFNEQFF
- | TRBJ2-7 | TRBV4-3 | CASSQDGSGLYEQYF
- | TRBJ1-4 | TRBV6-5 | CASSYLPLNAEKLFF
TRBD1 | TRBJ1-2 | TRBV5-1 | CASSLVGQGQGYTF
- | TRBJ1-1 | TRBV27 | CASSSKETGRNTEAFF
- | TRBJ2-5 | TRBV21-1 | CASSKGSGLLAGPETQYF
TRBD2 | TRBJ2-1 | TRBV12-3/TRBV12-4 | CASSITSGSGYEQFF
TRBD2 | TRBJ2-3 | TRBV7-2 | CASSLGSGGADTQYF
- | TRBJ1-2 | TRBV7-9 | CASSLAGTSNYGYTF
TRBD2 | TRBJ2-2 | TRBV30 | CAHRLVAGANTGELFF
- | TRBJ1-4 | TRBV7-9 | CASSSGWAGGNEKLFF
- | TRBJ1-1 | TRBV6-6 | CASSPGMNTEAFF
TRBD2 | TRBJ2-1 | TRBV7-6 | CASSASRTSGSNEQFF
TRBD2 | TRBJ2-3 | TRBV10-3 | CAIRGLAASTDTQYF
- | TRBJ2-1 | TRBV12-5 | CASGLWDSGNEQFF
- | TRBJ2-1 | TRBV29-1 | CSVGSFGAGDNEQFF
TRBD2 | TRBJ2-5 | TRBV11-2 | CASSLDPLSGRAGTQYF
- | TRBJ1-2 | TRBV18 | CASSQQENYGYTF
TRBD2 | TRBJ2-3 | TRBV7-2 | CASSLRRGGGTDTQYF